Each of the 10 T cell receptor beta chains below was sequenced from the same sample in a study of CD8+ T cells in alopecia areata. Extraction of RNA preceded its reverse transcription into cDNA, which served as the sequencing template. Sequencing used immunoSEQ multiplex PCR; TCRdb keeps in-frame clones, though not all of them. Of fewer than 200,000 clones in the sample, about 60% were seen once. Treatment indicated: oral pan-JAK inhibitor, 5-10 mg twice daily. The material sequenced was CD8+ T cells sorted from blood, taken at week 24, from a patient treated with tofacitinib. The receptors here all came from a human donor with alopecia areata.

The rearrangement joins TRBV4-1 to TRBJ1-5, with D unresolved. The CDR3 has 13 residues. V shed 0 bases and J shed 5 bases, with 5 bases lying between them. CDR1 MGHRA and CDR2 YSYEKL come from the germline V gene. As DNA, the CDR3 is TGCGCCAGCAGCCAAGATTGGGATCAGCCCCAGCATTTT. Protein: CASSQDWDQPQHF.

This clone was detected a few times. This sequence joins TRBV18 and TRBJ1-2; 7 bases agree with TRBD1. CDR1 is KGHSH, CDR2 LQKENI, per germline. The CDR3 runs 14 residues. V dropped 5 bases and J dropped 5; count of bases not matched to a gene: 8. Written as DNA, the CDR3 is TGTGCCAGCTCAGCCCGGGACAGCCCTTATGGCTACACCTTC. Protein product: CASSARDSPYGYTF.

This clone was found a few times. The chain carries TRBV11-2 and TRBJ2-1; no clear D. This CDR3 has 12 residues. CDR1 is SGHAT and CDR2 is FQNNGV in the germline V gene. Trimming pared 2 bases from V and 7 bases from J, leaving 6 bases between. The CDR3 sequence: CASSLPSNEQFF. The CDR3 nucleotides are TGTGCCAGCAGCTTACCGAGTAATGAGCAGTTCTTC.

This clone was observed a handful of times. The chain uses TRBV29-1 and TRBJ2-7, with 13 bases aligning to TRBD2. V gave up 1 base and J gave up 4 bases; unmatched junction bases: 7. CDR3 length equals 16 residues. Germline CDR1 and CDR2: SQVTM and ANQGSEA. The CDR3 DNA reads TGCAGCGTTGAAGGGGAACTAGCGGGGGGGACGTACGAGCAGTACTTC. Translation gives CSVEGELAGGTYEQYF.

The chain links TRBV2 to TRBJ2-5; 8 bases line up with TRBD2. Germline V gene sequence: CDR1 SNHLY, CDR2 FYNNEI. Trimming took 4 bases from V and 2 from J; bases not matched to a gene: 6. The CDR3 extends over 15 amino acids. Written as DNA, the CDR3 is TGTGCCAGCAGTGGAGGTAGCGGGGTTCAAGAGACCCAGTACTTC. This encodes CASSGGSGVQETQYF.

The J gene is TRBJ1-5, the V gene TRBV30; tentatively, D is TRBD1 (5 bases). V was shortened by 0 bases and J by 3 bases, with 9 bases between the two germline ends. CDR3 size: 14 residues. The germline gives CDR1 GTSNPN, CDR2 SVGIG (reference sequence). The CDR3 is CAWSVGTVNQPQHF. As DNA, the CDR3 is TGTGCCTGGAGTGTTGGGACGGTCAATCAGCCCCAGCATTTT.

The J gene is TRBJ2-4, the V gene TRBV2; D call uncertain. CDR1 and CDR2 from the germline V gene are SNHLY and FYNNEI. Trimming took off 8 bases at V and 4 bases at J, with 18 bases between the two ends. The CDR3 covers 15 residues. CDR3 in DNA: TGTGCCAGCTCAGTTTCAGGCAGCCCAAAAAACATTCAGTACTTC. It is translated as CASSVSGSPKNIQYF.

This chain uses TRBV5-1 with TRBJ2-7; TRBD2 matches at 9 bases. V was pared by 8 bases and J by 0 bases, with 9 bases of the junction left unmatched. Per the germline V gene, CDR1 is SGHRS and CDR2 is YFSETQ. The CDR3 has 15 residues. CDR3: CARSPSGADSYEQYF. CDR3 DNA: TGCGCCAGGTCCCCTAGCGGGGCTGACTCCTACGAGCAGTACTTC.

CDR3 bases: TGTGCCAGCAGTTTGAACCGATACAATGAGCAGTTCTTC. Amino acids: CASSLNRYNEQFF. The gene calls are TRBV6-5 and TRBJ2-1; D unclear. Per the germline V gene, CDR1 is MNHEY and CDR2 is SVGAGI. The CDR3 contains 13 residues. The V end was cut by 4 bases, the J end by 4 bases, with 8 bases between.

J is TRBJ1-2 and V is TRBV29-1, with 7 positions matching TRBD1. Per the germline V gene, CDR1 is SQVTM and CDR2 is ANQGSEA. CDR3 length: 14 residues. The V and J ends lost 2 bases and 5 bases, in that order; junction bases with no gene match: 8. The DNA of the CDR3 is TGCAGCGTTGAAAGCGGGGACAGCCCTTATGGCTACACCTTC. It specifies CSVESGDSPYGYTF.